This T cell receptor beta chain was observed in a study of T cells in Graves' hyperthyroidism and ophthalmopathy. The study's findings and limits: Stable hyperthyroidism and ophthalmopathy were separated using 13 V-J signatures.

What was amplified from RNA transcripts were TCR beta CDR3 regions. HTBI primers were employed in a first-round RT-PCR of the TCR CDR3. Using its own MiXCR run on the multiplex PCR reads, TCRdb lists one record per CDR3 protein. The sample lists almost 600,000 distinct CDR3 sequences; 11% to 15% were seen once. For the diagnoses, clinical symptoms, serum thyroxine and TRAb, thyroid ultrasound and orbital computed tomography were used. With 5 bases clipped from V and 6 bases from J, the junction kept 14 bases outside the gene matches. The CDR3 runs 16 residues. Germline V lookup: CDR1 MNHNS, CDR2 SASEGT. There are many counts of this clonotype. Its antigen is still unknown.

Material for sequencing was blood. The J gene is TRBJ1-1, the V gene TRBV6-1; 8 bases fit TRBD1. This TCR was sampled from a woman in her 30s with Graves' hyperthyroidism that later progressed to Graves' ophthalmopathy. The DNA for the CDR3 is TGTGCCAGCAGTTATCAACCTTCGGCAGGGGGCTCTGAAGCTTTCTTT. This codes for CASSYQPSAGGSEAFF.